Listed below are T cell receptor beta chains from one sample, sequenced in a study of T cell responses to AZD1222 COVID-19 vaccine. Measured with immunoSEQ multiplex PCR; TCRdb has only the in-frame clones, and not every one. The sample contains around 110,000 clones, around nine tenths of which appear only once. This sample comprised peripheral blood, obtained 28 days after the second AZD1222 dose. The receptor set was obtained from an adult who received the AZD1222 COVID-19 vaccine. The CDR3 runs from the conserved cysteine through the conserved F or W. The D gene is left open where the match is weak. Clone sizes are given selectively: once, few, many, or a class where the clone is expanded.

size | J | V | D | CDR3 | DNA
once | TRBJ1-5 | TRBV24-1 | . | CATSGQDNSNQPQHF | TGTGCCACCAGTGGACAGGATAATAGCAATCAGCCCCAGCATTTT
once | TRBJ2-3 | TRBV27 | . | CASSRPTSTDTQYF | TGTGCCAGCAGTCGGCCCACTAGCACAGATACGCAGTATTTT
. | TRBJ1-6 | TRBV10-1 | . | CASSDQQGGPLHF | TGCGCCAGCAGTGATCAGCAGGGTGGGCCCCTCCACTTT
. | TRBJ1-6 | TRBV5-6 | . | CASSPGQYNSPLHF | TGTGCCAGCAGCCCGGGACAATATAATTCACCCCTCCACTTT
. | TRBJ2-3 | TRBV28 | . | CASSLGHSTDTQYF | TGTGCCAGCAGTTTGGGACACAGCACAGATACGCAGTATTTT
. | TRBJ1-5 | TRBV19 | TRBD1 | CASSIEDRGISNQPQHF | TGTGCCAGTAGTATAGAGGACAGGGGAATAAGCAATCAGCCCCAGCATTTT
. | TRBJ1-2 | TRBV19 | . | CASSSDPNYGYTF | TGTGCCAGTAGTTCGGACCCTAACTATGGCTACACCTTC
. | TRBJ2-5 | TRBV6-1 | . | CASSELSVGTQYF | TGTGCCAGCAGTGAGCTTAGCGTGGGGACCCAGTACTTC
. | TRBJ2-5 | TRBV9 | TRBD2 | CASSPGTSGRAAETQYF | TGTGCCAGCAGCCCCGGGACTAGCGGGAGGGCCGCGGAGACCCAGTACTTC
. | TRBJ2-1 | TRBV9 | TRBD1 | CASSETTGAGNEQFF | TGTGCCAGCAGCGAAACGACAGGGGCTGGGAATGAGCAGTTCTTC
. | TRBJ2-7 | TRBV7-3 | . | CASSLGAGKTYEQYF | TGTGCCAGCAGCTTAGGCGCAGGGAAAACCTACGAGCAGTACTTC
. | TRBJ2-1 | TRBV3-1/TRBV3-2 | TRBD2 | CASSQATSGNYNEQFF | TGTGCCAGCAGCCAAGCGACTAGCGGGAATTACAATGAGCAGTTCTTC
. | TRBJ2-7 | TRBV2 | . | CASSDRLGGVLFEQYF | TGTGCCAGCAGTGACCGGTTAGGGGGGGTTCTCTTCGAGCAGTACTTC
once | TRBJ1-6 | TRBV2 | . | CASSGWRNSPLHF | TGTGCCAGCAGTGGATGGCGGAATTCACCCCTCCACTTT
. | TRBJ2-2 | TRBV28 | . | CASTPGQNTGELFF | TGTGCCAGCACACCGGGACAGAACACCGGGGAGCTGTTTTTT
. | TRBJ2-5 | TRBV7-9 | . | CASSRGGGSETQYF | TGTGCCAGCAGCCGGGGAGGTGGTTCAGAGACCCAGTACTTC
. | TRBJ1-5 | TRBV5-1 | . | CASSLAGRAAQPQHF | TGCGCCAGCAGCTTGGCGGGCAGGGCAGCACAGCCCCAGCATTTT
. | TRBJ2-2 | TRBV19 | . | CASSILENTGELFF | TGTGCCAGTAGTATTCTTGAGAACACCGGGGAGCTGTTTTTT
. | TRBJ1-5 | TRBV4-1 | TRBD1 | CASSLGQGNNQPQHF | TGCGCCAGCAGCCTGGGACAGGGGAACAATCAGCCCCAGCATTTT
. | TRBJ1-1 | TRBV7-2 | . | CASSTPTLDRNTEAFF | TGTGCCAGCAGCACCCCTACCCTGGACAGGAACACTGAAGCTTTCTTT
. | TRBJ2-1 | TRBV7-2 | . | CASSALGGMYNEQFF | TGTGCCAGCAGCGCCCTCGGGGGAATGTACAATGAGCAGTTCTTC
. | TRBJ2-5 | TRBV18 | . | CASSPAGLETQYF | TGTGCCAGCTCACCAGCGGGGTTGGAGACCCAGTACTTC
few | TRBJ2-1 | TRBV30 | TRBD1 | CAWRDRRIPYNEQFF | TGTGCCTGGAGGGACAGGCGTATACCCTACAATGAGCAGTTCTTC
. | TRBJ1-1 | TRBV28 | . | CASSYRANTEAFF | TGTGCCAGCAGTTACAGGGCGAACACTGAAGCTTTCTTT
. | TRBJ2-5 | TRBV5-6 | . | CASSRDAYQETQYF | TGTGCCAGCAGCCGGGACGCCTACCAAGAGACCCAGTACTTC
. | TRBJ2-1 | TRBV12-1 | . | CASSFGLGVGNEQFF | TGTGCCAGCAGCTTTGGACTAGGGGTGGGGAATGAGCAGTTCTTC
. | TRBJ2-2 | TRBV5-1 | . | CASSPDGAANTGELFF | TGCGCCAGCAGCCCCGATGGAGCCGCGAACACCGGGGAGCTGTTTTTT
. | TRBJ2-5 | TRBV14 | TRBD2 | CASSQVPGLVPRETQYF | TGTGCCAGCAGCCAAGTGCCGGGACTAGTCCCCCGAGAGACCCAGTACTTC
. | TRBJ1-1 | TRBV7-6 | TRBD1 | CASSLGQGAGTEAFF | TGTGCCAGCAGCTTAGGTCAGGGGGCGGGTACTGAAGCTTTCTTT
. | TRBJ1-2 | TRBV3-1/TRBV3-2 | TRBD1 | CASSQGDRVNYGYTF | TGTGCCAGCAGCCAAGGGGACAGGGTGAACTATGGCTACACCTTC
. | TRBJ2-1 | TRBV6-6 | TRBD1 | CASRQGAYNEQFF | TGTGCCAGCAGACAGGGGGCCTACAATGAGCAGTTCTTC
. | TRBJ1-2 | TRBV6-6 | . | CASSPGANGYTF | TGTGCCAGCAGTCCCGGGGCCAATGGCTACACCTTC
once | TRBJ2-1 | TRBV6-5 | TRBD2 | CASSYAGTSGSHEQFF | TGTGCCAGCAGTTACGCCGGGACTAGCGGGAGCCATGAGCAGTTCTTC
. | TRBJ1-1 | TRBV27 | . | CASSLQLTNTEAFF | TGTGCCAGCAGTTTACAGCTGACGAACACTGAAGCTTTCTTT
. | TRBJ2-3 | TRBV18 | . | CASSPGRISSDTQYF | TGTGCCAGCTCACCAGGGAGAATCTCATCCGATACGCAGTATTTT
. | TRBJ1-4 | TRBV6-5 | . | CASSSPGRATNEKLFF | TGTGCCAGCAGTTCCCCGGGACGGGCGACTAATGAAAAACTGTTTTTT
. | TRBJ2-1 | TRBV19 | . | CASSTLDTILGNEQFF | TGTGCCAGTAGTACCCTCGACACCATACTTGGTAATGAGCAGTTCTTC
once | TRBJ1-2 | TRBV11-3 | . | CASKIRDTTYGYTF | TGTGCCAGCAAGATCCGAGACACAACCTATGGCTACACCTTC
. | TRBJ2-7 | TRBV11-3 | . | CASQSQGGEQYF | TGTGCCAGCCAGTCACAGGGAGGCGAGCAGTACTTC
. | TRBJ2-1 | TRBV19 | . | CASSISSGGYNEQFF | TGTGCCAGTAGTATAAGTAGCGGTGGATACAATGAGCAGTTCTTC
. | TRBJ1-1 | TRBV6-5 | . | CASSYSTTLGAEAFF | TGTGCCAGCAGTTACTCAACCACTCTGGGCGCTGAAGCTTTCTTT
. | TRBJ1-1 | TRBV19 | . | CASSPMGNTEAFF | TGTGCCAGTAGCCCCATGGGGAACACTGAAGCTTTCTTT
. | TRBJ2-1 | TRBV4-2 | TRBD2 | CASSQPLAGVGEQFF | TGTGCCAGCAGCCAACCCCTAGCGGGAGTTGGTGAGCAGTTCTTC
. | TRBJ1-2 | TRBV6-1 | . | CASSEKSDYGYTF | TGTGCCAGCAGTGAAAAGAGCGACTATGGCTACACCTTC
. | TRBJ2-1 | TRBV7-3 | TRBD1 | CASRKGDSYNEQFF | TGTGCCAGCAGGAAAGGGGACAGTTACAATGAGCAGTTCTTC
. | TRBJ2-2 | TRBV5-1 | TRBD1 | CASSLQGANTGELFF | TGCGCCAGCAGCCTACAGGGGGCGAACACCGGGGAGCTGTTTTTT
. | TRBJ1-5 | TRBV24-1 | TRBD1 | CATSNSRDRGYQPQHF | TGTGCCACCAGTAATTCCCGGGACAGGGGGTATCAGCCCCAGCATTTT
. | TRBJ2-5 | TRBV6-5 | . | CASGSGARETQYF | TGTGCCAGCGGATCGGGAGCGCGGGAGACCCAGTACTTC